This TCR beta chain was retrieved from a study of OX40 agonist ivuxolimab in advanced cancers. Germline V gene sequence: CDR1 SGHAT, CDR2 FQNNGV. V was trimmed by 4 bases and J by 4 bases, leaving 13 bases between them. This CDR3 is built from 14 residues. Generated by immunoSEQ multiplex PCR, the TCRdb table keeps only in-frame clones and is missing some. The sample yields 50,000 to 65,000 clones, roughly four fifths seen once. The TCR sequence derives from an adult with an advanced solid tumor such as melanoma, head and neck, liver or kidney cancer. V usage is TRBV11-2 and J usage is TRBJ1-2; possible D gene TRBD1, 6 bases. Material: CD4+ or CD8+ T cells sorted from blood, obtained in a trial of the OX40 agonist ivuxolimab. CDR3 amino acids: CASSSYGTTYGYTF. The CDR3 region has the DNA TGTGCCAGCAGCTCGTACGGGACAACCTATGGCTACACCTTC.